Only one count was recorded for the clone carrying this TCR beta chain. Its antigen is still unknown. This record comes from a study of a mutant IDH1 vaccine in newly diagnosed glioma. Background on the study: Onset of vaccination occurred 4-6 weeks following radiotherapy alone, or with temozolomide cycles. Every participant had undergone radiotherapy, temozolomide, or both before, and most underwent both.

CDR1 is LGHNA and CDR2 is YNFKEQ in the germline V gene. Deletions cut 0 bases from V and 7 bases from J, with 10 bases between. CDR3 size: 14 residues. Sequencing was performed with immunoSEQ multiplex PCR; in TCRdb, only in-frame clones are kept and a portion is missing. The table records roughly 43,000 clones, roughly 82% of them present only once. Overall study findings and caveats: Altogether, 80% to 95% of patients exhibited vaccine-induced immune responses.

The time point was: week 47, end of study. The vaccine gave 300 ug of a 20-mer mutant IDH1 peptide subcutaneously per dose. There were eight vaccinations for patients, given in weeks 1, 3, 5, 7, 11, 15, 19 and 23. Sequencing was performed on PBMCs, taken from a glioma patient whose treatment included an IDH1 peptide vaccine. The chain couples TRBV4-2 to TRBJ1-5, with TRBD1 as a possible D gene (5 bases). This clonotype was sampled from a man aged 18 to 30 with glioma. Some clones in this sample may be carry-over from other donors' samples. DNA of the CDR3: TGTGCCAGCAGCCAAGACAGGGTGGCCCAGCCCCAGCATTTT. This translates into CASSQDRVAQPQHF.